The rows below give T cell receptor beta chains drawn from one sample of a study of T cell responses to AZD1222 COVID-19 vaccine. The table came from immunoSEQ multiplex PCR; TCRdb's copy has only in-frame clones and leaves some out. The data hold tens of thousands of clones, with roughly 87% observed a single time. Sequences were derived from peripheral blood, sampled 28 days after the second AZD1222 dose. The receptors come from an adult who received the AZD1222 COVID-19 vaccine. Both conserved end residues are part of each CDR3. The D gene is left open where the match is weak. Size values are once, few and many counts, or a class for expanded clones, and some rows have none.

DNA: TGTGCCAGCTCACCACCGGGACAGGAGTATGGCTACACCTTC
CDR3: CASSPPGQEYGYTF
D: TRBD1
size: NA
V: TRBV18
J: TRBJ1-2
length: 14

DNA: TGTGCCAGCAGTTTAGACCCGAACTATGGCTACACCTTC
CDR3: CASSLDPNYGYTF
D: NA
size: NA
V: TRBV28
J: TRBJ1-2
length: 13

DNA: TGTGCCAGCAGCACCGGGACAGGGCCTGGGGCCAACGTCCTGACTTTC
CDR3: CASSTGTGPGANVLTF
D: TRBD1
size: NA
V: TRBV11-2
J: TRBJ2-6
length: 16

DNA: TGTGCCAGCAGTGGAGCAGGGATGAACACCGGGGAGCTGTTTTTT
CDR3: CASSGAGMNTGELFF
D: NA
size: NA
V: TRBV25-1
J: TRBJ2-2
length: 15

DNA: TGTGCCAGCAGTGGCAGTCGACTGAGCTATGGCTACACCTTC
CDR3: CASSGSRLSYGYTF
D: NA
size: NA
V: TRBV27
J: TRBJ1-2
length: 14

DNA: TGTGCCAGCAGTTCAGATCGGGGGGTCCCCTACGAGCAGTACTTC
CDR3: CASSSDRGVPYEQYF
D: TRBD2
size: NA
V: TRBV6-5
J: TRBJ2-7
length: 15

DNA: TGTGCCAGCAGCTCAGGGGAGAACTCCTACGAGCAGTACTTC
CDR3: CASSSGENSYEQYF
D: NA
size: NA
V: TRBV7-8
J: TRBJ2-7
length: 14

DNA: TGTGCCAGCAGCCAGGAACGGGGACAAAAGGTTGAAGCTTTCTTT
CDR3: CASSQERGQKVEAFF
D: NA
size: NA
V: TRBV4-2
J: TRBJ1-1
length: 15

DNA: TGTGCCAGCAGCTTCACCGGGACTAGCGGGGTTGGTGAGCAGTTCTTC
CDR3: CASSFTGTSGVGEQFF
D: TRBD2
size: NA
V: TRBV28
J: TRBJ2-1
length: 16

DNA: TGCGCCAGCAGCTCCAAGGCCGCAAGGGGGCCGAGCAATCAGCCCCAGCATTTT
CDR3: CASSSKAARGPSNQPQHF
D: TRBD1
size: NA
V: TRBV5-1
J: TRBJ1-5
length: 18

DNA: TGCGCCAGCAGCCAAGATGCGGGGGGGCGAGTAGCTGAAGCTTTCTTT
CDR3: CASSQDAGGRVAEAFF
D: NA
size: few
V: TRBV4-3
J: TRBJ1-1
length: 16

DNA: TGCGCCAGCAGCCCCTCGGGACTAGCGGGGGCTTACTCCTACAATGAGCAGTTCTTC
CDR3: CASSPSGLAGAYSYNEQFF
D: TRBD2
size: NA
V: TRBV4-1
J: TRBJ2-1
length: 19

DNA: TGTGCCACCCGCAAAGGACAGGGGGGAGACACTGAAGCTTTCTTT
CDR3: CATRKGQGGDTEAFF
D: TRBD1
size: NA
V: TRBV24-1
J: TRBJ1-1
length: 15

DNA: TGTGCCAGTAGTAGGGACAGGGAAGCCCCTCAGCCCCAGCATTTT
CDR3: CASSRDREAPQPQHF
D: TRBD1
size: NA
V: TRBV19
J: TRBJ1-5
length: 15

DNA: TGTGCCAGCAGTTACGACCACCGGAGCCAGTACTTC
CDR3: CASSYDHRSQYF
D: NA
size: NA
V: TRBV6-2/TRBV6-3
J: TRBJ2-7
length: 12

DNA: TGTGCCAGTAGTCTAAAGGACTCGTGGATCTATGGCTACACCTTC
CDR3: CASSLKDSWIYGYTF
D: NA
size: NA
V: TRBV19
J: TRBJ1-2
length: 15

DNA: TGCGCCAGCAGCACAGGGGGCGCAGGTGAAAAACTGTTTTTT
CDR3: CASSTGGAGEKLFF
D: TRBD1
size: NA
V: TRBV5-1
J: TRBJ1-4
length: 14

DNA: TGTGCCAGCAGCCCTGGACGTGGTTCACCCCTCCACTTT
CDR3: CASSPGRGSPLHF
D: NA
size: NA
V: TRBV7-9
J: TRBJ1-6
length: 13

DNA: TGTGCCAGCAGTCCGACGTCCACCGGGGAGCTGTTTTTT
CDR3: CASSPTSTGELFF
D: NA
size: NA
V: TRBV12-3/TRBV12-4
J: TRBJ2-2
length: 13

DNA: TGTGCCAGCTCACCCTCCGTAGTGGTGGCTGAAGCTTTCTTT
CDR3: CASSPSVVVAEAFF
D: NA
size: NA
V: TRBV18
J: TRBJ1-1
length: 14

DNA: TGTGCCAGCAGCTTAGACGGACAGGCCGGTCGGTTTAACTATGGCTACACCTTC
CDR3: CASSLDGQAGRFNYGYTF
D: TRBD1
size: NA
V: TRBV7-2
J: TRBJ1-2
length: 18

DNA: TGTGCCAGCAGCCCTTTAGTAGGCGGGGAGCTGTTTTTT
CDR3: CASSPLVGGELFF
D: NA
size: NA
V: TRBV7-2
J: TRBJ2-2
length: 13

DNA: TGTGCCACTGGGGGACAGGGGTTTAATCAGCCCCAGCATTTT
CDR3: CATGGQGFNQPQHF
D: TRBD1
size: once
V: TRBV19
J: TRBJ1-5
length: 14

DNA: TGTGCCAGCAGCTTAGCAGGGGAGGATACGCAGTATTTT
CDR3: CASSLAGEDTQYF
D: NA
size: NA
V: TRBV7-9
J: TRBJ2-3
length: 13

DNA: TGTGCCAGCAGCTTGCTGGGGGTGGGCGATGAGCAGTTCTTC
CDR3: CASSLLGVGDEQFF
D: NA
size: NA
V: TRBV7-2
J: TRBJ2-1
length: 14

DNA: TGTGCCAGCAGCACCCCCCGGAGTGAGGGGGGGAGGGGAGATACGCAGTATTTT
CDR3: CASSTPRSEGGRGDTQYF
D: NA
size: few
V: TRBV9
J: TRBJ2-3
length: 18

DNA: TGTGCCAGCAGCTTATACAGGGGCGAGCAGCCCCAGCATTTT
CDR3: CASSLYRGEQPQHF
D: TRBD1
size: NA
V: TRBV6-5
J: TRBJ1-5
length: 14

DNA: TGTGCCAGCAGCTTAACGACGGGGGAGACCTATGGCTACACCTTC
CDR3: CASSLTTGETYGYTF
D: NA
size: NA
V: TRBV7-3
J: TRBJ1-2
length: 15